The clone carrying this TCR beta chain appeared a few times. Using its own MiXCR run on the RACE reads, TCRdb lists one record per CDR3 protein. The data show over 100,000 distinct CDR3 sequences, roughly 9% seen once. The data are from a study of human T cells and chemical hapten exposure. As for the study in general: Sensitizing treatment utilized 2% DPC over a 2 cm by 2 cm portion of upper inner arm skin. Women made up most patients, who had alopecia areata, totalis or universalis.

Germline V gene sequence: CDR1 SNHLY, CDR2 FYNNEI. CDR3 size: 14 residues. V shed 1 base and J shed 11 bases, with 12 bases lying between them. Stated time point: patch test 2, 6 weeks after DPC sensitization. Treatment in this sample: therapeutic diphenylcyclopropenone sensitization with weekly scalp DPC. The starting material, unfractionated whole blood, was used for total RNA extraction. Sequenced here: whole blood, sampled in connection with sensitization to the hapten diphenylcyclopropenone (DPC). The chain uses TRBV2 and TRBJ1-6; D gene unclear. The TCR sequence derives from a woman between 35 and 50 years old with alopecia areata. Some clones in this sample may be carry-over from other donors' samples. Here the CDR3 reads CASSEDGSTPPLHF. CDR3 DNA sequence: TGTGCCAGCAGTGAAGACGGGTCAACCCCACCCCTCCACTTT.